The T cell receptor beta chain under discussion was sequenced for a study of regulatory T cells in long-lasting Graves disease. Combining iRepertoire HTBI primers with Arm-PCR of CDR3 regions, the authors built TCR beta libraries. Each CDR3 protein is one row after TCRdb ran MiXCR on the multiplex PCR reads. The sample has 540,000 or so distinct CDR3 sequences, roughly 14% seen once. General observations from the study: It was in persistent disease that TRBV28, TRBJ1-2 and TRBJ2-5 were favored. Among persistent patients, a larger number of public clonotypes were shared (roughly 2,700) than among newly diagnosed patients (roughly 970).

The CDR3 has 12 amino acids. V lost 5 bases and J 5 bases, leaving 9 bases between the germline ends. Germline loops: CDR1 PRHDT, CDR2 FYEKMQ (reference sequence). As for this clonotype: What it binds is unknown.

Specified time point: newly diagnosed GD, antithyroid drugs for less than 3 months. PBMCs provided the RNA from which the TCR library was made. Diagnoses of Graves' disease were made by American Thyroid Association guidelines. These same data were also listed under a study on T cells in Graves' hyperthyroidism and ophthalmopathy. In that study: Researchers ran a first-round RT-PCR on the TCR CDR3 using the HTBI primer set.

This sequence joins TRBV13 and TRBJ2-5, with D unclear. This receptor was identified in a man between 25 and 39 years old with Graves disease. The sample was peripheral blood mononuclear cells (PBMCs), taken at new diagnosis, from a patient treated with antithyroid drugs. In DNA, the CDR3 is TGTGCCAGCAGCCCCCAGAGGGAGACCCAGTACTTC. It codes for CASSPQRETQYF.